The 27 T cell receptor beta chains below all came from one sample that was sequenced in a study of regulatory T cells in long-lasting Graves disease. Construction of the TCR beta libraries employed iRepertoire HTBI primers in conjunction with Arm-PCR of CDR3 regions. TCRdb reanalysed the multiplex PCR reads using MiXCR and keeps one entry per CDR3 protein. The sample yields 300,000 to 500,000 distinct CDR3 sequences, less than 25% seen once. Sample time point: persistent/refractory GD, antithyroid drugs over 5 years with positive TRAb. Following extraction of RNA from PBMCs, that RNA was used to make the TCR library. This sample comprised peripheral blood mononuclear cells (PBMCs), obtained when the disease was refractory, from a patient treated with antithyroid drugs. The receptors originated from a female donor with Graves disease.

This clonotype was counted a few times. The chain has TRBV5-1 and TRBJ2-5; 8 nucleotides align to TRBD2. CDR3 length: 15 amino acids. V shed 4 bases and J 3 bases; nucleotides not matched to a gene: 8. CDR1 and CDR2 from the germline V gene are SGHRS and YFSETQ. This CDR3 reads CASSPTPGLEETQYF. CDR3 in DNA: TGCGCCAGCAGCCCAACACCGGGACTAGAAGAGACCCAGTACTTC.

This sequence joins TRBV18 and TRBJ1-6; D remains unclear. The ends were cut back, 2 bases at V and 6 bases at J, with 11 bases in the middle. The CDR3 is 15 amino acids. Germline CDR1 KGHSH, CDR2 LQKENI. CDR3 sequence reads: CASSPDGHVNSPLHF. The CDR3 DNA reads TGTGCCAGCTCACCAGACGGTCATGTTAATTCACCCCTCCACTTT.

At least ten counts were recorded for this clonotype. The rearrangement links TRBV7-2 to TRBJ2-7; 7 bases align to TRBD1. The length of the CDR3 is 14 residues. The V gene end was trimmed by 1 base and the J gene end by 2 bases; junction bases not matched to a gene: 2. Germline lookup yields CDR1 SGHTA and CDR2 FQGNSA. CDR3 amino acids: CASSLGTGPYEQYF. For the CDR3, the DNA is TGTGCCAGCAGCTTAGGGACAGGACCCTACGAGCAGTACTTC.

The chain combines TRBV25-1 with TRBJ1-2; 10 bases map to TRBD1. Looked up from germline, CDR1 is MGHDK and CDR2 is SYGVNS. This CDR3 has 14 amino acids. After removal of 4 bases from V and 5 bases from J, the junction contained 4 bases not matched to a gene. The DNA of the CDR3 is TGTGCCAGCAGTGCCGGGGGACAGGGGTATGGCTACACCTTC. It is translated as CASSAGGQGYGYTF.

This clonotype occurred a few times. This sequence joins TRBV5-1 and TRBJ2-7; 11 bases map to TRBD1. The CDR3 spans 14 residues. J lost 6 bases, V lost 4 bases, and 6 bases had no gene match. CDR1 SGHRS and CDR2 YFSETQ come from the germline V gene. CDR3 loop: CASSPGQGDGEQYF. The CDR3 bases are TGCGCCAGCAGCCCGGGACAGGGGGATGGCGAGCAGTACTTC.

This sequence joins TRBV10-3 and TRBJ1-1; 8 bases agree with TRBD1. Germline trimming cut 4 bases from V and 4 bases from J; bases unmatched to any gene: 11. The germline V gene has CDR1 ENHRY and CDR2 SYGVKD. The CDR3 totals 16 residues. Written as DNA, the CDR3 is TGTGCCATCAGTGGGGGCCCAGGGGGCTGGGGCACTGAAGCTTTCTTT. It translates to CAISGGPGGWGTEAFF.

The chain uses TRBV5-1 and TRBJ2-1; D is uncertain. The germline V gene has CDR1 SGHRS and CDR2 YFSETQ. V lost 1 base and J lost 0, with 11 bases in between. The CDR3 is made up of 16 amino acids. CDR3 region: CASSLYRGTSYNEQFF. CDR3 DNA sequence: TGCGCCAGCAGCTTGTATCGCGGAACCTCCTACAATGAGCAGTTCTTC.

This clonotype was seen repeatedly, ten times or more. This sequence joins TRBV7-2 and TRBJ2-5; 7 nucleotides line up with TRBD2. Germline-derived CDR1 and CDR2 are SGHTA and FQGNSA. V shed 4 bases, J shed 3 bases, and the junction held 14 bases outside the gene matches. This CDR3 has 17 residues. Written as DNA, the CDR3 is TGTGCCAGCAGCTCCCCTCGGGCCCTAGCGGTTAAAGAGACCCAGTACTTC. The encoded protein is CASSSPRALAVKETQYF.

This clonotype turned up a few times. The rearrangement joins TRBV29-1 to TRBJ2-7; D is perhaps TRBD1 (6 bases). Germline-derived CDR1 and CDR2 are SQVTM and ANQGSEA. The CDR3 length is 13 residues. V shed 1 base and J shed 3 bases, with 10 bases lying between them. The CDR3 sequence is CSVEAGGFYEQYF. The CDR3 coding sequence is TGCAGCGTTGAAGCTGGGGGCTTCTACGAGCAGTACTTC.

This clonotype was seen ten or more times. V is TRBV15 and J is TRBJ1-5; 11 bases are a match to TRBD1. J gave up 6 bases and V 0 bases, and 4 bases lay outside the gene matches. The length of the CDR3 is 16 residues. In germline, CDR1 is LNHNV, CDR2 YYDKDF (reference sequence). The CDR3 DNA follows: TGTGCCACCAGCAGAGACCCGGACAGGGGGCGTCAGCCCCAGCATTTT. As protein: CATSRDPDRGRQPQHF.

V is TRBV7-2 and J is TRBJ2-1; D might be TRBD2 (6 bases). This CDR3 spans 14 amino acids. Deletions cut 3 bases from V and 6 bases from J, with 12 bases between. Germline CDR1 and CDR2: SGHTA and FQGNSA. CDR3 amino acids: CASSFAMGGNEQFF. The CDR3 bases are TGTGCCAGCAGCTTCGCGATGGGGGGCAATGAGCAGTTCTTC.

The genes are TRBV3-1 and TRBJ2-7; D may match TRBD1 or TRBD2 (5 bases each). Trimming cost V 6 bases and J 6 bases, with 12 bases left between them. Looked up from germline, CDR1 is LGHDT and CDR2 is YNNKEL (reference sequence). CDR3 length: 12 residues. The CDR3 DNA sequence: TGTGCCAGCAGACTAGGGGAAGGCGAGCAGTACTTC. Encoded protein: CASRLGEGEQYF.

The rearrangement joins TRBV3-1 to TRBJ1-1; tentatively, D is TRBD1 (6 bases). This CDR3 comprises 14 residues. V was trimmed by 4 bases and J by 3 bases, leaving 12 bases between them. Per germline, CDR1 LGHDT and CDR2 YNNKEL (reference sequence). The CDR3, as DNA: TGTGCCAGCAGCCCAAGGGGGTGGGACACTGAAGCTTTCTTT. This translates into CASSPRGWDTEAFF.

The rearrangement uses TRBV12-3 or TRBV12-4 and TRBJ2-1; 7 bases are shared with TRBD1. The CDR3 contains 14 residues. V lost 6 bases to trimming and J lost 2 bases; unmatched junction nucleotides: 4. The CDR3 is CASRYRGPYNEQFF. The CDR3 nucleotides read TGTGCCAGCAGGTACAGGGGACCCTACAATGAGCAGTTCTTC.

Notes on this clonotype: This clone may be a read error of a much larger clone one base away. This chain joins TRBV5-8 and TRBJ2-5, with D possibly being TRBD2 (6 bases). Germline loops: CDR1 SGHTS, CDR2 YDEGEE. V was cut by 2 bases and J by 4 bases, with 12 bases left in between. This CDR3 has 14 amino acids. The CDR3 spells CASSFGTWIETQYF. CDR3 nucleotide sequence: TGTGCCAGCAGCTTCGGGACTTGGATAGAGACCCAGTACTTC. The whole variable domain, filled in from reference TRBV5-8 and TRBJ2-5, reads EAGVTQSPTHLIKTRGQQATLRCSPISGHTSVYWYQQALGLGLQFLLWYDEGEERNRGNFPPRFSGRQFPNYSSELNVNALELEDSALYLCASSFGTWIETQYFGPGTRLLVL.

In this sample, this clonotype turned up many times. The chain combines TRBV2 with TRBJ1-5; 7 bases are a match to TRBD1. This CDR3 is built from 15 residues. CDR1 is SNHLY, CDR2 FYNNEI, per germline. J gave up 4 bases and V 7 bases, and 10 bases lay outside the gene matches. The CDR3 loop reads CASTLRDRANQPQHF. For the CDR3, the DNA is TGTGCCAGCACCCTCCGGGACAGAGCTAATCAGCCCCAGCATTTT.

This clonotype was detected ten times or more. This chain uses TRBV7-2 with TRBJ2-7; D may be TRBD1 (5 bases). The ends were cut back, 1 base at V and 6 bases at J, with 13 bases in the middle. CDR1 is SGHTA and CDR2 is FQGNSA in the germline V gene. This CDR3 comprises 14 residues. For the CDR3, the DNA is TGTGCCAGCAGCTTAGACTATCATACAGGCGAGCAGTACTTC. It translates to CASSLDYHTGEQYF.

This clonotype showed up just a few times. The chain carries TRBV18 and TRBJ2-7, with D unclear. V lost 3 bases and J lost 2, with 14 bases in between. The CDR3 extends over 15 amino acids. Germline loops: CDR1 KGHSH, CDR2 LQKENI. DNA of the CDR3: TGTGCCAGCTCACCCCCAATGGCAGGTCCCTACGAGCAGTACTTC. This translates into CASSPPMAGPYEQYF.

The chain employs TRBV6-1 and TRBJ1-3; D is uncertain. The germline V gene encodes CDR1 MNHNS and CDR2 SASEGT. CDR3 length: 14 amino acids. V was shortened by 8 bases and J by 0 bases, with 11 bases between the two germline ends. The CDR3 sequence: CASHFMLSGNTIYF. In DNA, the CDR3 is TGTGCCAGCCACTTTATGCTCTCTGGAAACACCATATATTTT.

Here the CDR3 DNA reads TGTGCCTGGAGTTGGAGAGGTGGAACAACTGGGAGAATCTACGAGCAGTACTTC. Translated, it gives CAWSWRGGTTGRIYEQYF. The chain carries TRBV30 and TRBJ2-7, with a tentative D call TRBD2 (5 bases). V shed 2 bases and J shed 3 bases, with 26 bases lying between them. The CDR3 covers 18 residues. Germline assignment: CDR1 GTSNPN and CDR2 SVGIG (reference sequence).

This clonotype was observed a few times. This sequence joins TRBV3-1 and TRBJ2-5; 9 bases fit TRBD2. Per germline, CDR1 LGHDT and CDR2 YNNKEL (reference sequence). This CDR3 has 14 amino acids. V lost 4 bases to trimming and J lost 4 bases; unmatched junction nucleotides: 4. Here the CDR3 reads CASSPVAGVETQYF. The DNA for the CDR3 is TGTGCCAGCAGCCCGGTAGCGGGAGTAGAGACCCAGTACTTC.

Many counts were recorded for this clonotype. The CDR3 spells CASSYSNGGLQPQHF. The CDR3 bases are TGTGCCAGCAGTTACTCGAATGGCGGGTTGCAGCCCCAGCATTTT. The genes are TRBV6-2 or TRBV6-3 and TRBJ1-5; D not certain. This CDR3 comprises 15 residues. Germline assignment: CDR1 MNHEY and CDR2 SVGEGT. V was pared by 0 bases and J by 7 bases, with 13 bases between.

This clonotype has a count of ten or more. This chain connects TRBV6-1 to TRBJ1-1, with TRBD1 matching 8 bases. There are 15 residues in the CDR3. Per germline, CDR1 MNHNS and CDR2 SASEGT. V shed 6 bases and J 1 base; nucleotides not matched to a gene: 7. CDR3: CASRGQGAGNTEAFF. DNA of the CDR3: TGTGCCAGCAGGGGCCAGGGGGCAGGGAACACTGAAGCTTTCTTT.

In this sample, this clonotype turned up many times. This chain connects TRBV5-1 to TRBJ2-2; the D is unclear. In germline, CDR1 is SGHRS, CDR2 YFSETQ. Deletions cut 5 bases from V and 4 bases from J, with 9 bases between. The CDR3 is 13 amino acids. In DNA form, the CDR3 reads TGCGCCAGCAGACCCGTTGTCACCGGGGAGCTGTTTTTT. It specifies CASRPVVTGELFF.

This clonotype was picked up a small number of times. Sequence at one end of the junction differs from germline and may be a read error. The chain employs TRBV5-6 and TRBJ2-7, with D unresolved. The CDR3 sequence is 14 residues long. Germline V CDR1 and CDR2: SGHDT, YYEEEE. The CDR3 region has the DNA TGCGCCAGCAGCGCGGCAGGATTTACCTGCGAGCAGTACTTC. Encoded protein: CASSAAGFTCEQYF.

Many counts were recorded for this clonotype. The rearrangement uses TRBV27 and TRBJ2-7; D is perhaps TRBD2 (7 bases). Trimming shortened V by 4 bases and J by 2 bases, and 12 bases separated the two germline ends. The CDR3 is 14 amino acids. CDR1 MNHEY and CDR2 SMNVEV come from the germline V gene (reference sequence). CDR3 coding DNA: TGTGCCAGCAGTTACAAAGGGGGGGCCTACGAGCAGTACTTC. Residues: CASSYKGGAYEQYF.

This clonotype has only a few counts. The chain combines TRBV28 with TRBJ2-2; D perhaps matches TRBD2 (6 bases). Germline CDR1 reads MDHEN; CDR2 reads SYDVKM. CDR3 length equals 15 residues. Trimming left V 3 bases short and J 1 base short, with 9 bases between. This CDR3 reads CASSFYGRNTGELFF. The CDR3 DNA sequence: TGTGCCAGCAGTTTTTACGGGAGGAACACCGGGGAGCTGTTTTTT.